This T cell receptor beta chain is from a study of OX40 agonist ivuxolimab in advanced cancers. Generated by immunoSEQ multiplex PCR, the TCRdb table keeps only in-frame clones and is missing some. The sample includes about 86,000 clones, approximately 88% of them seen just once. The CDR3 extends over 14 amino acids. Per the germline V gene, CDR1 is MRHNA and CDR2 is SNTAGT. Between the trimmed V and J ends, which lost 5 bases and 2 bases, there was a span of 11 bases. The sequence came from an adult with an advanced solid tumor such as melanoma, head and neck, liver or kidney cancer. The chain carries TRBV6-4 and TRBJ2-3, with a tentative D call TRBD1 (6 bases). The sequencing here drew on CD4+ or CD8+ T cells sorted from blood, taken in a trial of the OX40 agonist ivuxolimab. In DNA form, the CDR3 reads TGTGCCAGCAGTAGGGACACCCACACAGATACGCAGTATTTT. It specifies CASSRDTHTDTQYF.